The 14 T cell receptor beta chains below come from one sample, sequenced in a study of T cells in Graves' hyperthyroidism and ophthalmopathy. RNA transcripts were the template for amplifying TCR beta CDR3 regions. The primer set for the first-round RT-PCR of the TCR CDR3 was HTBI. One entry per CDR3 protein, called by TCRdb with MiXCR from the multiplex PCR reads. Of roughly 710,000 distinct CDR3 sequences in the sample, 35% were seen once. Source material: blood. The receptors here all came from a woman in her thirties or forties with Graves' hyperthyroidism.

The V and J genes are TRBV11-2 and TRBJ1-1; tentative D call: TRBD1 (5 bases). Germline V gives CDR1 SGHAT, CDR2 FQNNGV. This CDR3 region has 19 residues. V was clipped by 3 bases and J by 0 bases, with 23 bases between them. This CDR3 is CASSFLRDPLLLLNTEAFF. CDR3 DNA: TGTGCCAGCAGCTTCCTCCGGGACCCTCTACTTCTCCTGAACACTGAAGCTTTCTTT.

This clonotype was found many times. This chain joins TRBV20-1 and TRBJ2-7; TRBD1 might be the D (5 bases). CDR1 and CDR2 from the germline V gene are DFQATT and SNEGSKA (reference sequence). Trimming took off 4 bases at V and 6 bases at J, with 10 bases between the two ends. This CDR3 contains 11 residues. The CDR3, as DNA: TGCAGTGCTAAGGGGCTATTCGAGCAGTACTTC. Translation: CSAKGLFEQYF.

This clonotype appeared a few times. This chain links TRBV10-3 with TRBJ1-5; the D gene is possibly TRBD1 (6 bases). Germline lookup yields CDR1 ENHRY and CDR2 SYGVKD. The V and J ends lost 6 bases and 7 bases respectively, with 13 bases between them. The CDR3 totals 13 residues. CDR3 in DNA: TGTGCCATCAGCGAAGCGGGGGCACAGCCCCAGCATTTT. Its protein product is CAISEAGAQPQHF.

The chain couples TRBV7-3 to TRBJ2-1, with 8 bases identical to TRBD2. CDR1 and CDR2 from the germline V gene are SGHTA and FQGTGA. V dropped 2 bases and J dropped 4; count of bases not matched to a gene: 13. The length of the CDR3 is 18 residues. The CDR3 loop reads CASSLALWLAGLYNEQFF. In nucleotides, the CDR3 is TGTGCCAGCAGCTTAGCGCTGTGGCTAGCGGGCCTTTACAATGAGCAGTTCTTC.

J is TRBJ1-1 and V is TRBV18; the match to TRBD1 covers 7 bases. CDR3 length equals 11 residues. V shed 6 bases and J 14 bases; nucleotides not matched to a gene: 9. The germline CDR1 and CDR2 sequences are KGHSH and LQKENI. This chain's CDR3 is CASSLQGSCFF. In DNA form, the CDR3 reads TGTGCCAGCTCGCTACAGGGGTCGTGCTTCTTT.

The chain employs TRBV2 and TRBJ2-5, with D perhaps TRBD1 or TRBD2 (6 bases each). Trimming stripped 6 bases from V and 11 bases from J, with 28 bases between. This CDR3 has 16 residues. CDR1 and CDR2 from the germline V gene are SNHLY and FYNNEI. DNA for the CDR3: TGTGCCAGCAGCGGACTTAGGTTGGGGGGCCCAGATACGCAGTACTTC. As protein: CASSGLRLGGPDTQYF.

This chain connects TRBV7-2 to TRBJ2-7; 10 bases map to TRBD2. V was pared by 5 bases and J by 7 bases, with 14 bases of the junction left unmatched. Germline V gene sequence: CDR1 SGHTA, CDR2 FQGNSA. The CDR3 covers 16 residues. CDR3 region: CASSHGTSEGDNEQYF. The CDR3 nucleotides read TGTGCCAGCAGCCATGGGACTAGCGAGGGAGACAATGAGCAGTACTTC.

This clonotype showed up many times. The chain employs TRBV7-6 and TRBJ2-5; either TRBD1 or TRBD2 may supply D (6 bases each). This CDR3 is built from 14 residues. Germline V gene data show CDR1 as SGHVS and CDR2 as FNYEAQ. V lost 3 bases, J lost 5 bases, and 13 bases lay in between. The CDR3, as DNA: TGTGCCAGCAGCTTCGGGGGCGGTAGGGAGACCCAGTACTTC. Translation: CASSFGGGRETQYF. Variable domain in full (rest from reference TRBV7-6 and TRBJ2-5): GAGVSQSPRYKVTKRGQDVALRCDPISGHVSLYWYRQALGQGPEFLTYFNYEAQQDKSGLPNDRFSAERPEGSISTLTIQRTEQRDSAMYRCASSFGGGRETQYFGPGTRLLVL.

The chain uses TRBV2 and TRBJ1-3; D is perhaps TRBD1 (5 bases). CDR1 is SNHLY, CDR2 FYNNEI, per germline. CDR3 length equals 17 residues. V was cut by 5 bases and J by 2 bases, with 19 bases left in between. CDR3 in amino acids: CASSPLGESKPGNTIYF. CDR3 DNA sequence: TGTGCCAGCAGTCCCTTAGGGGAAAGTAAGCCTGGAAACACCATATATTTT.

The chain couples TRBV5-5 to TRBJ1-1; D possibly corresponds to TRBD1 (5 bases). The CDR3 sequence is 15 residues long. Trimming removed 5 bases at V and 1 base at J, with 15 bases between. Germline V gene sequence: CDR1 SGHKS, CDR2 YYEKEE (reference sequence). The DNA of the CDR3 is TGTGCCAGCAGTCGACAGAGCGGGCCGAACACTGAAGCTTTCTTT. It specifies CASSRQSGPNTEAFF.

The rearrangement joins TRBV29-1 to TRBJ1-2; D remains ambiguous. V lost 1 base and J 3 bases, leaving 9 bases between the germline ends. The CDR3 totals 13 residues. Germline V gives CDR1 SQVTM, CDR2 ANQGSEA. Written as DNA, the CDR3 is TGCAGCGTTGAAGCAGTAGGGCACTATGGCTACACCTTC. This gives the protein CSVEAVGHYGYTF.

This clonotype occurred many times. The chain employs TRBV5-8 and TRBJ1-2, with D possibly being TRBD1 (5 bases). CDR3 size: 14 residues. V was pared by 1 base and J by 0 bases, with 7 bases between. Germline lookup yields CDR1 SGHTS and CDR2 YDEGEE. In DNA form, the CDR3 reads TGTGCCAGCAGCTTGTGGGGGGCTAACTATGGCTACACCTTC. The encoded protein is CASSLWGANYGYTF.

As concerns this clonotype: A read error is possible here, since a much larger clone lies one base away. The missing conserved phenylalanine or tryptophan at the end of this CDR3 makes a read error likely. The chain combines TRBV5-6 with TRBJ2-5, with no clear D. The V and J ends lost 4 bases and 4 bases respectively, with 11 bases between them. Per the germline V gene, CDR1 is SGHDT and CDR2 is YYEEEE. This CDR3 contains 13 residues. The CDR3 region is CASSPSTRETQYL. CDR3 bases: TGTGCCAGCAGCCCAAGTACCCGAGAGACCCAGTACCTC.

This clonotype occurred many times. This sequence joins TRBV7-9 and TRBJ1-1; D gene uncertain. CDR3 size: 13 residues. Trimming stripped 1 base from V and 2 bases from J, with 5 bases between. The germline CDR1 and CDR2 sequences are SEHNR and FQNEAQ (reference sequence). CDR3 sequence (DNA): TGTGCCAGCAGCTTAGTTACAAACACTGAAGCTTTCTTT. Translating gives CASSLVTNTEAFF. Looking up the rest from reference TRBV7-9 and TRBJ1-1 gives the full variable domain: DTGVSQNPRHKITKRGQNVTFRCDPISEHNRLYWYRQTLGQGPEFLTYFQNEAQLEKSRLLSDRFSAERPKGSFSTLEIQRTEQGDSAMYLCASSLVTNTEAFFGQGTRLTVV.